The 32 T cell receptor beta chains listed next were all sequenced from one sample in a study of blood T cell repertoires in COVID-19. Using immunoSEQ multiplex PCR, the repertoire was profiled, and TCRdb retains in-frame clones only, with some absent. This table has around 200,000 clones, about 83% appearing once. Specimen: peripheral blood. The receptors come from a woman aged 25 to 39 with COVID-19, enrolled during active disease.

The V and J genes are TRBV5-1 and TRBJ1-4; 7 bases agree with TRBD1. Germline CDR1 reads SGHRS; CDR2 reads YFSETQ. Trimming cost V 4 bases and J 4 bases; bases outside gene matches: 7. The length of the CDR3 is 15 residues. CDR3 coding DNA: TGCGCCAGCAGCATCGGACAGGAGCATAATGAAAAACTGTTTTTT. Its protein is CASSIGQEHNEKLFF.

This sequence joins TRBV4-1 and TRBJ1-6; D is unclear. Trimming took 3 bases from V and 7 from J, leaving 16 bases between them. The CDR3 spans 16 residues. Germline lookup yields CDR1 MGHRA and CDR2 YSYEKL. The DNA of the CDR3 is TGCGCCAGCAGCCAGAGGGTGGGGTCTCCAAATTCACCCCTCCACTTT. The encoded protein is CASSQRVGSPNSPLHF.

The chain employs TRBV2 and TRBJ1-5; 7 bases match TRBD1. Germline assignment: CDR1 SNHLY and CDR2 FYNNEI. V lost 1 base to trimming and J lost 3 bases; unmatched junction nucleotides: 3. This CDR3 has 15 residues. The CDR3 is CASSEGQGTNQPQHF. The CDR3 bases are TGTGCCAGCAGTGAAGGACAGGGAACCAATCAGCCCCAGCATTTT.

The chain links TRBV9 to TRBJ2-1; 9 bases are shared with TRBD2. The V gene's germline CDR1 is SGDLS and CDR2 YYNGEE. The CDR3 has 13 amino acids. The junction had 7 bases not matched to a gene; V was cut back by 3 bases and J by 12 bases. The CDR3 sequence: CASSAGLAQGQFF. The CDR3 nucleotides are TGTGCCAGCAGCGCGGGACTAGCTCAGGGGCAGTTCTTC.

The chain has TRBV5-4 and TRBJ2-5; no definite D call. CDR1 and CDR2 (germline): SGHNT, YYREEE (reference sequence). Trimming took off 3 bases at V and 4 bases at J, with 7 bases between the two ends. This CDR3 contains 12 residues. CDR3: CASSSPGETQYF. CDR3 bases: TGTGCCAGCAGCTCGCCCGGAGAGACCCAGTACTTC.

J is TRBJ2-5 and V is TRBV19, with D hard to call. The CDR3 extends over 11 amino acids. V lost 5 bases to trimming and J lost 5 bases, with 6 bases between them. Germline V lookup: CDR1 LNHDA, CDR2 SQIVND (reference sequence). CDR3 protein: CASSVLETQYF. In DNA, the CDR3 is TGTGCCAGTAGTGTCCTTGAGACCCAGTACTTC.

V gene TRBV18 combines with J gene TRBJ2-1; 7 nucleotides line up with TRBD1. The CDR3 length is 17 residues. The trim removed 2 bases at V and 0 bases at J, leaving 7 bases unmatched. In germline, CDR1 is KGHSH, CDR2 LQKENI. The CDR3 DNA is TGTGCCAGCTCACCAGTTCCCCGGGACAGCTCCTACAATGAGCAGTTCTTC. It codes for CASSPVPRDSSYNEQFF.

This chain uses TRBV7-9 with TRBJ2-5; 12 nucleotides match TRBD2. Germline V CDR1 and CDR2: SEHNR, FQNEAQ (reference sequence). The CDR3 length is 19 residues. The V and J ends lost 2 bases and 1 base, in that order; junction bases with no gene match: 11. CDR3 region: CASSLTRGLAGGSQETQYF. As DNA, the CDR3 is TGTGCCAGCAGCTTAACCCGGGGGCTAGCGGGAGGGAGCCAAGAGACCCAGTACTTC.

The rearrangement uses TRBV18 and TRBJ2-5, with 12 bases identical to TRBD2. Germline V gives CDR1 KGHSH, CDR2 LQKENI. V gave up 0 bases and J gave up 2 bases; unmatched junction bases: 4. The CDR3 totals 17 residues. The CDR3 region has the DNA TGTGCCAGCTCACCACCCCGACTAGCGGGAGTGCAAGAGACCCAGTACTTC. It yields the protein CASSPPRLAGVQETQYF. The full variable domain, with the rest looked up from reference TRBV18 and TRBJ2-5, is NAGVMQNPRHLVRRRGQEARLRCSPMKGHSHVYWYRQLPEEGLKFMVYLQKENIIDESGMPKERFSAEFPKEGPSILRIQQVVRGDSAAYFCASSPPRLAGVQETQYFGPGTRLLVL.

The CDR3: CASRPGPSGNTIYF. The CDR3 DNA reads TGTGCCAGTAGGCCGGGTCCTTCTGGAAACACCATATATTTT. The chain carries TRBV19 and TRBJ1-3; no reliable D call. The germline gives CDR1 LNHDA, CDR2 SQIVND (reference sequence). The V end lost 6 bases, the J end lost 1 base, and 10 bases lay between the germline ends. CDR3 length: 14 residues. The whole variable domain, remainder taken from reference TRBV19 and TRBJ1-3, is DGGITQSPKYLFRKEGQNVTLSCEQNLNHDAMYWYRQDPGQGLRLIYYSQIVNDFQKGDIAEGYSVSREKKESFPLTVTSAQKNPTAFYLCASRPGPSGNTIYFGEGSWLTVV.

This clone was seen once. This sequence joins TRBV27 and TRBJ2-1; 9 bases are shared with TRBD1. Per germline, CDR1 MNHEY and CDR2 SMNVEV (reference sequence). The CDR3 covers 16 residues. With 2 bases clipped from V and 9 bases from J, the junction kept 11 bases outside the gene matches. CDR3 in amino acids: CASSLKGGQGVGEQFF. The CDR3 DNA sequence: TGTGCCAGCAGTTTAAAAGGGGGACAGGGAGTAGGTGAGCAGTTCTTC.

The chain recombines TRBV4-1 with TRBJ2-4; D is unresolved. V lost 2 bases, J lost 6 bases, and 11 bases lay in between. Germline-derived CDR1 and CDR2 are MGHRA and YSYEKL. The CDR3 extends over 14 amino acids. The CDR3 DNA follows: TGCGCCAGCAGCCAACAAGCACAGATAAACATTCAGTACTTC. Its protein product is CASSQQAQINIQYF.

The V call is TRBV14, the J call TRBJ2-3, with D hard to call. CDR1 and CDR2 from the germline V gene are SGHDN and FVKESK. The V end lost 0 bases, the J end lost 4 bases, and 14 bases lay between the germline ends. The CDR3 consists of 16 residues. The CDR3 DNA reads TGTGCCAGCAGCCAAGATTGGTACGAGAGCTCAGATACGCAGTATTTT. It translates to CASSQDWYESSDTQYF. Combining the CDR3 with reference TRBV14 and TRBJ2-3 gives the whole variable domain EAGVTQFPSHSVIEKGQTVTLRCDPISGHDNLYWYRRVMGKEIKFLLHFVKESKQDESGMPNNRFLAERTGGTYSTLKVQPAELEDSGVYFCASSQDWYESSDTQYFGPGTRLTVL.

The chain combines TRBV3-1 (or the pseudogene TRBV3-2) with TRBJ1-1, with no clear D. The CDR3 runs 13 residues. Germline-derived CDR1 and CDR2 are LGHDT and YNNKEL (reference sequence). V was trimmed by 4 bases and J by 1 base, leaving 7 bases between them. CDR3 in DNA: TGTGCCAGCAGCCCCCCAGGGAACACTGAAGCTTTCTTT. Protein product: CASSPPGNTEAFF.

This chain uses TRBV19 with TRBJ2-1, with 8 bases aligning to TRBD2. This CDR3 region has 14 residues. V shed 9 bases, J shed 4 bases, and the junction held 8 bases outside the gene matches. The germline CDR1 and CDR2 sequences are LNHDA and SQIVND (reference sequence). The CDR3 DNA follows: TGTGCCAGCCGAAGCGGGGGAATGTACAATGAGCAGTTCTTC. Translated, it gives CASRSGGMYNEQFF.

In nucleotides, the CDR3 is TGTGCCAGCAGCGTAGATCCGGGGACTGAAGCTTTCTTT. This gives the protein CASSVDPGTEAFF. J is TRBJ1-1 and V is TRBV9, with D uncertain. V lost 0 bases and J 5 bases, leaving 8 bases between the germline ends. Looked up from germline, CDR1 is SGDLS and CDR2 is YYNGEE. The CDR3 length is 13 residues.

Of note for this clone: At the DNA level, this CDR3 is encoded by other sequences in the same sample as well. The chain carries TRBV5-1 and TRBJ1-1; TRBD1 is a possible D gene (5 bases). CDR3 length: 13 amino acids. Trimming cost V 3 bases and J 0 bases, with 6 bases left between them. Germline lookup yields CDR1 SGHRS and CDR2 YFSETQ. For the CDR3, the DNA is TGCGCCAGCAGCTCGACAGTGAACACTGAAGCTTTCTTT. This sequence encodes CASSSTVNTEAFF.

The chain recombines TRBV25-1 with TRBJ1-4, with a tentative D call TRBD1 (5 bases). CDR3 length equals 14 residues. Germline values: CDR1 MGHDK, CDR2 SYGVNS. Trimming left V 0 bases short and J 8 bases short, with 10 bases between. The CDR3 reads CASSEYRVGEKLFF. DNA of the CDR3: TGTGCCAGCAGTGAATACAGGGTGGGGGAAAAACTGTTTTTT.

The rearrangement links TRBV28 to TRBJ2-3, with 7 bases lining up with TRBD2. The CDR3 covers 14 residues. Germline assignment: CDR1 MDHEN and CDR2 SYDVKM. J was trimmed by 0 bases and V by 6 bases; bases with no gene match: 3. The CDR3 loop is CASRPSGSTDTQYF. CDR3 coding DNA: TGTGCCAGCAGGCCTAGCGGTAGCACAGATACGCAGTATTTT.

The chain recombines TRBV7-2 with TRBJ2-1; 11 bases line up with TRBD2. This CDR3 is built from 17 residues. Trimming removed 5 bases from V and 4 bases from J; junction bases left unmatched: 10. CDR1 is SGHTA, CDR2 FQGNSA, per germline. This CDR3 reads CASSDPTSGGFYNEQFF. The CDR3 DNA sequence: TGTGCCAGCAGCGATCCTACTAGCGGGGGTTTTTACAATGAGCAGTTCTTC. Full variable domain (remainder filled in from reference TRBV7-2 and TRBJ2-1): GAGVSQSPSNKVTEKGKDVELRCDPISGHTALYWYRQSLGQGLEFLIYFQGNSAPDKSGLPSDRFSAERTGGSVSTLTIQRTQQEDSAVYLCASSDPTSGGFYNEQFFGPGTRLTVL.

This clone was recorded a few times. V and J are TRBV30 and TRBJ1-5; D not resolved. The CDR3 is 12 residues long. Deletions cut 5 bases from V and 3 bases from J, with 8 bases between. Germline V lookup: CDR1 GTSNPN, CDR2 SVGIG (reference sequence). DNA for the CDR3: TGTGCCTGGGGACGTAACAATCAGCCCCAGCATTTT. This gives the protein CAWGRNNQPQHF.

There are many counts of this clone. This chain connects TRBV5-4 to TRBJ1-2; D perhaps matches TRBD1 (6 bases). Germline CDR1 and CDR2: SGHNT and YYREEE (reference sequence). This CDR3 has 13 residues. The germline V and J ends were trimmed by 3 bases and 13 bases, with 19 bases remaining between them. The CDR3 region is CASSSGHGVYRTF. The CDR3 DNA follows: TGTGCCAGCAGCTCGGGACACGGAGTTTATCGCACCTTC.

This clone was recorded a few times. DNA for the CDR3: TGTGCCTGGATGACAGGGGTCAACACAGATACGCAGTATTTT. Its protein is CAWMTGVNTDTQYF. This sequence joins TRBV30 and TRBJ2-3; 8 positions agree with TRBD1. The length of the CDR3 is 14 residues. Germline assignment: CDR1 GTSNPN and CDR2 SVGIG (reference sequence). V gave up 4 bases and J gave up 2 bases; unmatched junction bases: 5.

This sequence joins TRBV5-1 and TRBJ1-4, with 9 bases aligning to TRBD1. J lost 5 bases, V lost 1 base, and 6 bases had no gene match. This CDR3 contains 16 residues. CDR1 is SGHRS, CDR2 YFSETQ, per germline. CDR3: CASSLWGTGSNEKLFF. DNA for the CDR3: TGCGCCAGCAGCTTGTGGGGGACAGGGTCAAATGAAAAACTGTTTTTT. Using reference TRBV5-1 and TRBJ1-4 for the parts outside the CDR3, the full variable domain is KAGVTQTPRYLIKTRGQQVTLSCSPISGHRSVSWYQQTPGQGLQFLFEYFSETQRNKGNFPGRFSGRQFSNSRSEMNVSTLELGDSALYLCASSLWGTGSNEKLFFGSGTQLSVL.

This sequence joins TRBV12-3 or TRBV12-4 and TRBJ2-2; no clear D gene. The V gene lost 6 bases and the J gene lost 3 bases, with 8 bases spanning the gap. CDR3 size: 13 residues. The CDR3 DNA is TGTGCCAGCAGAACCGCAGACACCGGGGAGCTGTTTTTT. Protein product: CASRTADTGELFF.

The chain joins TRBV7-2 to TRBJ2-7; tentative D call: TRBD2 (5 bases). This CDR3 is 15 amino acids long. The V gene lost 5 bases and the J gene lost 3 bases, with 17 bases spanning the gap. Germline-derived CDR1 and CDR2 are SGHTA and FQGNSA. CDR3 loop: CASSIGLAPLYEQYF. For the CDR3, the DNA is TGTGCCAGCAGCATAGGACTCGCACCCCTCTACGAGCAGTACTTC.

CDR3 amino acids: CASSLGGTGAETQYF. The DNA for the CDR3 is TGTGCCAGCAGTTTAGGAGGGACAGGAGCAGAGACCCAGTACTTC. This sequence joins TRBV27 and TRBJ2-5; 8 positions agree with TRBD1. V lost 2 bases and J lost 4; bases outside the gene matches: 6. CDR1 and CDR2 (germline): MNHEY, SMNVEV (reference sequence). The CDR3 contains 15 residues.

The chain couples TRBV19 to TRBJ2-5; TRBD1 is a possible D gene (5 bases). This CDR3 has 15 residues. V lost 1 base to trimming and J lost 2 bases, with 11 bases between them. Per germline, CDR1 LNHDA and CDR2 SQIVND (reference sequence). The CDR3 DNA reads as TGTGCCAGTAGTATAGCCGGACAACCGCAAGAGACCCAGTACTTC. Protein sequence: CASSIAGQPQETQYF. The whole variable domain, remainder taken from reference TRBV19 and TRBJ2-5, is DGGITQSPKYLFRKEGQNVTLSCEQNLNHDAMYWYRQDPGQGLRLIYYSQIVNDFQKGDIAEGYSVSREKKESFPLTVTSAQKNPTAFYLCASSIAGQPQETQYFGPGTRLLVL.

The chain has TRBV5-6 and TRBJ2-7; TRBD1 matches 9 bases. The trim removed 1 base at V and 4 bases at J, leaving 3 bases unmatched. The CDR3 spans 14 residues. The germline gives CDR1 SGHDT, CDR2 YYEEEE. CDR3 coding DNA: TGTGCCAGCAGCTTGTGGGACAGGGTTTACGAGCAGTACTTC. Amino acids: CASSLWDRVYEQYF.

The table lists this clone with a few counts. CDR3: CASTPEASGTNIQYF. The CDR3 bases are TGTGCCAGCACCCCGGAGGCTAGCGGGACTAACATTCAGTACTTC. The rearrangement uses TRBV2 and TRBJ2-4; 9 nucleotides align to TRBD2. With V trimmed by 7 bases and J by 7 bases, 11 bases remained unmatched. Germline loops: CDR1 SNHLY, CDR2 FYNNEI. The CDR3 is 15 amino acids.

In DNA form, the CDR3 reads TGTGCCAGCAGCTTCCGGAAGGGGTTAAATGAAAAACTGTTTTTT. Its translation: CASSFRKGLNEKLFF. V usage is TRBV5-8 and J usage is TRBJ1-4; a possible D gene is TRBD1 (5 bases). This CDR3 has 15 amino acids. Looked up from germline, CDR1 is SGHTS and CDR2 is YDEGEE. V shed 2 bases and J shed 5 bases, with 13 bases lying between them.

This rearrangement joins TRBV27 to TRBJ2-7; TRBD2 matches at 11 bases. The CDR3 is made up of 14 amino acids. CDR1 MNHEY and CDR2 SMNVEV come from the germline V gene (reference sequence). The V and J ends lost 6 bases and 7 bases, in that order; junction bases with no gene match: 8. The CDR3 loop is CASRLAGGQWEQYF. CDR3 sequence (DNA): TGTGCCAGCAGATTAGCGGGAGGGCAATGGGAGCAGTACTTC.